This T cell receptor beta chain emerged from a study of blood T cell repertoires in COVID-19. This clone was detected once. Germline assignment: CDR1 MDHEN and CDR2 SYDVKM. Trimming pared 3 bases from V and 1 base from J, leaving 15 bases between. The CDR3 is 16 amino acids. As originally analysed: How many nucleated cells were present was estimated from reference gene primer amplification. The assay was immunoSEQ multiplex PCR, and TCRdb's table has in-frame clones only and misses some. D and trimming come from the DNA, and the V and J calls and clone size come from that table. The sample has more than 200,000 clones, 86% seen once.

This clonotype originated in a middle-aged man who had recovered from COVID-19. The sample consisted of PBMCs or T cells enriched from blood (not recorded which). This rearrangement joins TRBV28 to TRBJ1-1, with TRBD1 as a possible D gene (5 bases). CDR3 loop: CASSFNRWGRNTEAFF. CDR3 coding DNA: TGTGCCAGCAGTTTTAATCGGTGGGGCAGGAACACTGAAGCTTTCTTT. Full variable domain (rest looked up from reference TRBV28 and TRBJ1-1): DVKVTQSSRYLVKRTGEKVFLECVQDMDHENMFWYRQDPGLGLRLIYFSYDVKMKEKGDIPEGYSVSREKKERFSLILESASTNQTSMYLCASSFNRWGRNTEAFFGQGTRLTVV.